What follows are 30 T cell receptor beta chains derived from one specimen sequenced in a study of blood T cell repertoires in COVID-19. Repertoires were generated with immunoSEQ multiplex PCR, while TCRdb's copy carries only in-frame clones and drops some. The sample has about 70,000 clones; roughly three quarters are singletons. Sequencing used peripheral blood. The receptors shown here come from a woman aged 55-70 years with acute or convalescent COVID-19.

The chain is built from TRBV9 and TRBJ2-7, with 10 bases fitting TRBD1. Germline CDR1 is SGDLS and CDR2 is YYNGEE. The J segment lost 5 bases and the V segment lost 4 bases, leaving 6 bases of the junction unmatched. The CDR3 has 14 amino acids. CDR3 sequence reads: CASSPWDRGHEQYF. CDR3 coding DNA: TGTGCCAGCAGCCCCTGGGACAGGGGACACGAGCAGTACTTC.

The genes are TRBV6-5 and TRBJ1-5; TRBD1 matches at 10 bases. Per the germline V gene, CDR1 is MNHEY and CDR2 is SVGAGI. The CDR3 has 15 residues. Trimming cost V 6 bases and J 3 bases; bases outside gene matches: 5. CDR3 amino acids: CASSWTGGYNQPQHF. DNA of the CDR3: TGTGCCAGCAGCTGGACAGGGGGATACAATCAGCCCCAGCATTTT.

V usage is TRBV4-1 and J usage is TRBJ2-7; TRBD1 matches at 10 bases. The V gene's germline CDR1 is MGHRA and CDR2 YSYEKL. This CDR3 is 16 amino acids long. The V gene end was trimmed by 0 bases and the J gene end by 4 bases; junction bases not matched to a gene: 6. The CDR3 DNA reads TGCGCCAGCAGCCAAGAGGGACAGGGGCTAGGGTACGAGCAGTACTTC. It is translated as CASSQEGQGLGYEQYF.

The rearrangement links TRBV6-6 to TRBJ2-7; 7 bases fit TRBD1. With V trimmed by 0 bases and J by 4 bases, 3 bases remained unmatched. The germline V gene encodes CDR1 MNHNY and CDR2 SVGAGI (reference sequence). This CDR3 contains 14 residues. CDR3 DNA: TGTGCCAGCAGTTACTCGCGACAGGGATACGAGCAGTACTTC. This gives the protein CASSYSRQGYEQYF.

This clone was recorded at least ten times. V and J are TRBV4-1 and TRBJ2-7, with 9 positions matching TRBD1. V was pared by 4 bases and J by 5 bases, with 6 bases of the junction left unmatched. Germline values: CDR1 MGHRA, CDR2 YSYEKL. The CDR3 totals 14 residues. The CDR3 DNA follows: TGCGCCAGCAGCCCTGGACAGGGGAACAACGAGCAGTACTTC. Its translation: CASSPGQGNNEQYF.

The chain uses TRBV28 and TRBJ2-5; 8 nucleotides agree with TRBD1. Germline V gene sequence: CDR1 MDHEN, CDR2 SYDVKM. The J segment lost 1 base and the V segment lost 5 bases, leaving 18 bases of the junction unmatched. The CDR3 covers 19 residues. The CDR3 nucleotides read TGTGCCAGCAGTCCACTGCGGACCGGGACAGGCGGGTCCCAAGAGACCCAGTACTTC. Protein sequence: CASSPLRTGTGGSQETQYF.

Points on this clone: This specimen includes other DNA sequences encoding the same CDR3. The V and J genes are TRBV19 and TRBJ1-2; TRBD1 matches at 11 bases. V gave up 6 bases and J gave up 2 bases; unmatched junction bases: 2. This CDR3 is built from 14 residues. Germline V CDR1 and CDR2: LNHDA, SQIVND (reference sequence). The chain's CDR3 is CASRGQGANYGYTF. The CDR3 DNA reads as TGTGCCAGTAGAGGACAGGGGGCGAACTATGGCTACACCTTC.

V is TRBV14 and J is TRBJ1-2; 9 bases line up with TRBD1. The CDR3 runs to 13 residues. The trim removed 4 bases at V and 5 bases at J, leaving 2 bases unmatched. The V gene's germline CDR1 is SGHDN and CDR2 FVKESK. In nucleotides, the CDR3 is TGTGCCAGCAGCCCCGGACAGGGGTATGGCTACACCTTC. This gives the protein CASSPGQGYGYTF.

This clone was detected only once. V usage is TRBV7-8 and J usage is TRBJ2-7; no clear D. Trimming pared 0 bases from V and 5 bases from J, leaving 8 bases between. The CDR3 has 13 residues. Germline-derived CDR1 and CDR2 are SGHVS and FQNEAQ. The CDR3 DNA sequence: TGTGCCAGCAGCTTAGCCACACGTCACGAGCAGTACTTC. This encodes CASSLATRHEQYF.

This chain uses TRBV7-9 with TRBJ2-3; D is possibly TRBD1 (6 bases). There are 14 residues in the CDR3. V shed 5 bases and J shed 5 bases, with 14 bases lying between them. The germline CDR1 and CDR2 sequences are SEHNR and FQNEAQ (reference sequence). CDR3 sequence (DNA): TGTGCCAGCAGCCCGATGGGGGCCGAAGATACGCAGTATTTT. Translation gives CASSPMGAEDTQYF.

V usage is TRBV29-1 and J usage is TRBJ2-1; 7 bases line up with TRBD1. Germline loops: CDR1 SQVTM, CDR2 ANQGSEA. V dropped 3 bases and J dropped 5; count of bases not matched to a gene: 4. The length of the CDR3 is 13 residues. CDR3 region: CSVESTGNNEQFF. The CDR3 DNA reads as TGCAGCGTTGAGTCGACAGGGAACAATGAGCAGTTCTTC.

By proportion, this clone is medium-sized. This chain links TRBV30 with TRBJ1-6, with D unclear. CDR1 is GTSNPN, CDR2 SVGIG, per germline (reference sequence). Trimming stripped 4 bases from V and 6 bases from J, with 10 bases between. The CDR3 runs 13 residues. The CDR3 DNA follows: TGTGCCTGGATGGAGGGTATTAATTCACCCCTCCACTTT. Translated, it gives CAWMEGINSPLHF. The full variable domain, completed using reference TRBV30 and TRBJ1-6, is SQTIHQWPATLVQPVGSPLSLECTVEGTSNPNLYWYRQAAGRGLQLLFYSVGIGQISSEVPQNLSASRPQDRQFILSSKKLLLSDSGFYLCAWMEGINSPLHFGNGTRLTVT.

The chain has TRBV27 and TRBJ1-5, with TRBD1 matching over 10 bases. This CDR3 is built from 16 residues. Looked up from germline, CDR1 is MNHEY and CDR2 is SMNVEV (reference sequence). Trimming cost V 5 bases and J 3 bases; bases outside gene matches: 7. CDR3 in DNA: TGTGCCAGCAGTCCGACAGGGGGCGGGTACAATCAGCCCCAGCATTTT. This gives the protein CASSPTGGGYNQPQHF.

The chain carries TRBV9 and TRBJ1-6; 7 bases fit TRBD1. V was clipped by 3 bases and J by 7 bases; unmatched bases: 7. CDR1 is SGDLS and CDR2 is YYNGEE in the germline V gene. The CDR3 loop spans 15 amino acids. CDR3 sequence reads: CASSARQGNNSPLHF. The CDR3 DNA is TGTGCCAGCAGCGCGCGACAGGGCAACAATTCACCCCTCCACTTT.

This clone was observed a handful of times. The chain recombines TRBV24-1 with TRBJ1-1; 7 nucleotides align to TRBD1. V was clipped by 4 bases and J by 0 bases; unmatched bases: 10. The CDR3 length is 17 residues. Germline V gene lookup returns CDR1 KGHDR and CDR2 SFDVKD. The chain's CDR3 is CATSDPTGTAMNTEAFF. The CDR3 DNA follows: TGTGCCACCAGTGACCCGACAGGGACCGCAATGAACACTGAAGCTTTCTTT.

The genes are TRBV18 and TRBJ1-2; 8 nucleotides match TRBD1. This CDR3 contains 20 residues. Germline lookup yields CDR1 KGHSH and CDR2 LQKENI. The V gene end was trimmed by 11 bases and the J gene end by 0 bases; junction bases not matched to a gene: 26. The CDR3 DNA follows: TGTGCCCCCGAAGATGGAGGGACAGGACAACTTTACCTCCCTAACTATGGCTACACCTTC. Protein product: CAPEDGGTGQLYLPNYGYTF.

The chain recombines TRBV4-3 with TRBJ2-7; TRBD2 is a possible D gene (6 bases). V was pared by 5 bases and J by 5 bases, with 13 bases between. The V gene's germline CDR1 is LGHNA and CDR2 YSLEER. This CDR3 has 13 amino acids. CDR3 sequence (DNA): TGCGCCAGCAGCAGGGACTCCGGCGACGAGCAGTACTTC. This sequence encodes CASSRDSGDEQYF.

The chain couples TRBV6-5 to TRBJ1-5, with 7 bases that match TRBD1. The CDR3 length is 13 residues. CDR1 is MNHEY and CDR2 is SVGAGI in the germline V gene. Losses at the gene ends were 6 bases for V and 4 bases for J; bases not matched to a gene: 3. The chain's CDR3 is CASRGQANQPQHF. CDR3 sequence (DNA): TGTGCCAGCAGAGGACAGGCTAATCAGCCCCAGCATTTT.

CDR3 sequence (DNA): TGCGCCAGCAGCCTCACCGCCAGGGTTTCTGAAGCTTTCTTT. Amino acids: CASSLTARVSEAFF. The V and J genes are TRBV5-1 and TRBJ1-1, with D maybe TRBD1 (5 bases). The V and J ends lost 4 bases and 6 bases respectively, with 16 bases between them. Germline CDR1 reads SGHRS; CDR2 reads YFSETQ. This CDR3 contains 14 residues.

The DNA for the CDR3 is TGTGCCAGCAGCTTATTCCCATACAATGAGCAGTTCTTC. This gives the protein CASSLFPYNEQFF. The chain uses TRBV7-9 and TRBJ2-1; D gene uncertain. The V end was cut by 2 bases, the J end by 4 bases, with 6 bases between. Germline CDR1 reads SEHNR; CDR2 reads FQNEAQ (reference sequence). This CDR3 is 13 amino acids long.

This clone was counted only a few times. In the same sample, other DNA sequences code for this CDR3. The chain has TRBV7-9 and TRBJ1-4, with unresolved D. The germline V gene has CDR1 SEHNR and CDR2 FQNEAQ (reference sequence). The CDR3 is 14 residues long. Deletions cut 0 bases from V and 5 bases from J, with 7 bases between. The chain's CDR3 is CASSLALANEKLFF. The CDR3 nucleotides are TGTGCCAGCAGCTTAGCGTTGGCCAATGAAAAACTGTTTTTT.

This chain uses TRBV4-3 with TRBJ1-1, with D possibly matching TRBD1 (6 bases). The CDR3 extends over 15 amino acids. Germline V gene lookup returns CDR1 LGHNA and CDR2 YSLEER. The V and J ends lost 0 bases and 7 bases respectively, with 15 bases between them. The CDR3 coding sequence is TGCGCCAGCAGCCAAGAAAATTCCAGGGGCGGTGAAGCTTTCTTT. Translation gives CASSQENSRGGEAFF.

The chain links TRBV4-2 to TRBJ2-7, with TRBD1 as a possible D gene (7 bases). The CDR3 has 16 residues. The germline V gene has CDR1 LGHNA and CDR2 YNFKEQ. V was pared by 0 bases and J by 4 bases, with 16 bases between. The CDR3 nucleotides are TGTGCCAGCAGCCAAGATGCAGGGGGGAGAAGTTACGAGCAGTACTTC. This gives the protein CASSQDAGGRSYEQYF.

V is TRBV5-1 and J is TRBJ2-2; 8 bases are a match to TRBD1. The CDR3 is made up of 15 amino acids. Germline V CDR1 and CDR2: SGHRS, YFSETQ. Trimming at V came to 3 bases and at J to 1 base, leaving 2 bases not matched to a gene. The CDR3: CASSSGQGNTGELFF. As DNA, the CDR3 is TGCGCCAGCAGCTCCGGACAGGGGAACACCGGGGAGCTGTTTTTT.

The chain joins TRBV7-6 to TRBJ1-1, with 7 bases lining up with TRBD1. The CDR3 runs 18 residues. Trimming cost V 0 bases and J 3 bases; bases outside gene matches: 13. The V gene's germline CDR1 is SGHVS and CDR2 FNYEAQ. For the CDR3, the DNA is TGTGCCAGCAGCTTAGCGGCGGGCAGGGGGAGGTATGACACTGAAGCTTTCTTT. This sequence encodes CASSLAAGRGRYDTEAFF. The full variable domain, with the rest looked up from reference TRBV7-6 and TRBJ1-1, is GAGVSQSPRYKVTKRGQDVALRCDPISGHVSLYWYRQALGQGPEFLTYFNYEAQQDKSGLPNDRFSAERPEGSISTLTIQRTEQRDSAMYRCASSLAAGRGRYDTEAFFGQGTRLTVV.

This chain uses TRBV5-1 with TRBJ2-3, with a weak D call TRBD2 (7 bases). Looked up from germline, CDR1 is SGHRS and CDR2 is YFSETQ. V was shortened by 2 bases and J by 0 bases, with 22 bases between the two germline ends. This CDR3 region has 19 residues. Here the CDR3 reads CASSFLSFLGGPSTDTQYF. The CDR3 region has the DNA TGCGCCAGCAGCTTTCTCTCATTTCTGGGGGGGCCGAGCACAGATACGCAGTATTTT.

This chain uses TRBV6-5 with TRBJ1-5; tentatively, D is TRBD1 (6 bases). CDR1 and CDR2 (germline): MNHEY, SVGAGI. Trimming left V 7 bases short and J 5 bases short, with 12 bases between. CDR3 length: 13 amino acids. CDR3 sequence (DNA): TGTGCCAGCACTCGGACAGCTTATCAGCCCCAGCATTTT. Translating gives CASTRTAYQPQHF.

The chain joins TRBV3-1 (or the pseudogene TRBV3-2) to TRBJ2-5; 9 nucleotides match TRBD1. Germline V gives CDR1 LGHDT, CDR2 YNNKEL (reference sequence). CDR3 length equals 13 residues. With V trimmed by 3 bases and J by 10 bases, 6 bases remained unmatched. The CDR3 region is CASSQGTGRDQYF. The DNA of the CDR3 is TGTGCCAGCAGCCAGGGGACAGGGAGGGACCAGTACTTC.

The chain recombines TRBV11-2 with TRBJ2-7; D is possibly TRBD1 (5 bases). The germline CDR1 and CDR2 sequences are SGHAT and FQNNGV. The CDR3 extends over 13 amino acids. Trimming cost V 5 bases and J 0 bases, with 8 bases left between them. The CDR3 spells CASSPTDSYEQYF. For the CDR3, the DNA is TGTGCCAGCAGCCCGACAGACTCCTACGAGCAGTACTTC.

This clone was seen only a few times. The gene calls are TRBV7-9 and TRBJ1-1; 8 bases align to TRBD1. This CDR3 comprises 14 residues. V lost 6 bases, J lost 6 bases, and 9 bases stayed unmatched. Germline loops: CDR1 SEHNR, CDR2 FQNEAQ (reference sequence). The CDR3 nucleotides read TGTGCCAGCAGACCCACAGGGGGAGGGTCTGAAGCTTTCTTT. The encoded protein is CASRPTGGGSEAFF.